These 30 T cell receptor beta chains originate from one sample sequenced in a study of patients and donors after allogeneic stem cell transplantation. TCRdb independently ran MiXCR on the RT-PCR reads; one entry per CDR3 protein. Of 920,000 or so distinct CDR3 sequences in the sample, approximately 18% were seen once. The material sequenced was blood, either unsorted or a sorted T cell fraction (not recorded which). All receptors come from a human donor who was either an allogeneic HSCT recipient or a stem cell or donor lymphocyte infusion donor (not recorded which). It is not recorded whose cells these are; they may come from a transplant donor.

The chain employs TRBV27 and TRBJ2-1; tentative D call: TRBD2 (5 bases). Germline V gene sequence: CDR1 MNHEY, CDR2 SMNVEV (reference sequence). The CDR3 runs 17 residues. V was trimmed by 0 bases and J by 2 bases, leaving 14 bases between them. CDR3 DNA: TGTGCCAGCAGTTTATCTCCTCCGGGAACCCCCTACAATGAGCAGTTCTTC. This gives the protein CASSLSPPGTPYNEQFF.

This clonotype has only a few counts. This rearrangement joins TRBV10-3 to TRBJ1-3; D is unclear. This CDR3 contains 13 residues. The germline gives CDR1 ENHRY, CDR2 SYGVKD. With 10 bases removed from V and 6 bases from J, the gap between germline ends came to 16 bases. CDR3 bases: TGTGCCACGCGGGTGAGGAACGAAAACACCATATATTTT. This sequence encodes CATRVRNENTIYF.

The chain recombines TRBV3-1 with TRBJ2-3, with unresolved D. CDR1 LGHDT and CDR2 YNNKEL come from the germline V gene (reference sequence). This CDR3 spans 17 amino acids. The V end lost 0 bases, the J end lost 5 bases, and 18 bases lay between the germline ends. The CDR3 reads CASSQDGLVLLRDTQYF. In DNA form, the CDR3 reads TGTGCCAGCAGCCAAGATGGGCTAGTCCTCCTGAGAGATACGCAGTATTTT.

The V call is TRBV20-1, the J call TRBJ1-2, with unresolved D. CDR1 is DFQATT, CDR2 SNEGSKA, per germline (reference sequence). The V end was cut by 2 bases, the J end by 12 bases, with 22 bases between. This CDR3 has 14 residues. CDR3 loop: CSARRDSGGVQNTF. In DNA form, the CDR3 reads TGCAGTGCTAGACGAGATAGCGGCGGCGTCCAGAACACCTTC.

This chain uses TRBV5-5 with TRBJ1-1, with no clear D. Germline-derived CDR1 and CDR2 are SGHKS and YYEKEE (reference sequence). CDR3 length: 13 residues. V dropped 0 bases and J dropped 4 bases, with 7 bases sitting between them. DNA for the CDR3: TGTGCCAGCAGCTTGGCACGGGTCACTGAAGCTTTCTTT. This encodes CASSLARVTEAFF. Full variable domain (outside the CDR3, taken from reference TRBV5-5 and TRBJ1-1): DAGVTQSPTHLIKTRGQQVTLRCSPISGHKSVSWYQQVLGQGPQFIFQYYEKEERGRGNFPDRFSARQFPNYSSELNVNALLLGDSALYLCASSLARVTEAFFGQGTRLTVV.

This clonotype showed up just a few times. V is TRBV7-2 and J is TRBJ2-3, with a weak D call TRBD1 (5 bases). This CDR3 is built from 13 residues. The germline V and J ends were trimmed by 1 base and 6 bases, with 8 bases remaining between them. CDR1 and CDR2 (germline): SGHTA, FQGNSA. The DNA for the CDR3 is TGTGCCAGCAGCTTAGGTCAGGGTGATACGCAGTATTTT. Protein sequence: CASSLGQGDTQYF. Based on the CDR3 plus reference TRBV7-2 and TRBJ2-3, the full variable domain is GAGVSQSPSNKVTEKGKDVELRCDPISGHTALYWYRQSLGQGLEFLIYFQGNSAPDKSGLPSDRFSAERTGGSVSTLTIQRTQQEDSAVYLCASSLGQGDTQYFGPGTRLTVL.

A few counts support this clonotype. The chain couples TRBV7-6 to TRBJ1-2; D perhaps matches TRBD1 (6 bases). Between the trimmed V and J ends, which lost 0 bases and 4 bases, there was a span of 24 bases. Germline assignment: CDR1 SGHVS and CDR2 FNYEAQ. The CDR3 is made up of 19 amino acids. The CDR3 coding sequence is TGTGCCAGCAGCTTAGCGGAGGTCGACAGGTCTAGACCCCTCTATGGCTACACCTTC. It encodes CASSLAEVDRSRPLYGYTF.

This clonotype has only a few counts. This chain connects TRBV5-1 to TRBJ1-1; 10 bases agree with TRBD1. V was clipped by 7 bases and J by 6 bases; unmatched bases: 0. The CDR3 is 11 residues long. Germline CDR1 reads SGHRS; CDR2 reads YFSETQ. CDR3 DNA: TGCGCCAGCGGACAGGGGGCTGAAGCTTTCTTT. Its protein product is CASGQGAEAFF.

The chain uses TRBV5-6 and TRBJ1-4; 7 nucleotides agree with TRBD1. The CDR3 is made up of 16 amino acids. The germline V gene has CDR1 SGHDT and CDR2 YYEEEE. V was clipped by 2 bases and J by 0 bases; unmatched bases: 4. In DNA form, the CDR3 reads TGTGCCAGCAGCTTTTTCGACAGGGCAACTAATGAAAAACTGTTTTTT. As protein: CASSFFDRATNEKLFF.

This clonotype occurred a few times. The CDR3 DNA reads TGCGCCAGCAGCTTAGCGGGAGCGGGCTACAATGAGCAGTTCTTC. Amino acids: CASSLAGAGYNEQFF. The rearrangement joins TRBV5-1 to TRBJ2-1; TRBD2 matches 8 bases. The CDR3 runs 15 residues. Germline loops: CDR1 SGHRS, CDR2 YFSETQ. With V trimmed by 2 bases and J by 3 bases, 4 bases remained unmatched.

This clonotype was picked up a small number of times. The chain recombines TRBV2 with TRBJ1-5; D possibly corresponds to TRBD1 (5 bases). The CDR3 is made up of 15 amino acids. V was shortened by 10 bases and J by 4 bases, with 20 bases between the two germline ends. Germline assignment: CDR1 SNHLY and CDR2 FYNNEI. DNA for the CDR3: TGTGCCACCAGCCTGGACACTTCGAGGAATCAGCCCCAGCATTTT. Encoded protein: CATSLDTSRNQPQHF.

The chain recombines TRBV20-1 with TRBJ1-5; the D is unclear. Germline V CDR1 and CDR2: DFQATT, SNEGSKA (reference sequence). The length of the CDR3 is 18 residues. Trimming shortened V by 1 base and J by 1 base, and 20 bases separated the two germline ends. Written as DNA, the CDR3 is TGCAGTGCTAGAGCGGCAAGGCAGGCCGCACGGAGCAATCAGCCCCAGCATTTT. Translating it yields CSARAARQAARSNQPQHF.

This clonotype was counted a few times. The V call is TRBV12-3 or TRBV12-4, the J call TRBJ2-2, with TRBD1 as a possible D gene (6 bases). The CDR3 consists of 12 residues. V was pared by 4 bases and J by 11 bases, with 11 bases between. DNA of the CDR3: TGTGCCAGCAGTTCCACAGGGCGCGAGCTGTTTTTT. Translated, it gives CASSSTGRELFF.

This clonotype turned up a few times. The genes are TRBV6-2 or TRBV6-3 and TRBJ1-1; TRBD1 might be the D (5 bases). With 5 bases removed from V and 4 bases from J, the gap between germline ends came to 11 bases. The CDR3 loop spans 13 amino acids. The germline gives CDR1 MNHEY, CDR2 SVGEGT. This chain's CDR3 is CASSGAGTTEAFF. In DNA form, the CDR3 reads TGTGCCAGCAGTGGCGCAGGGACCACTGAAGCTTTCTTT.

In nucleotides, the CDR3 is TGTGCCAGCAGTTTGGAGGGGAGCGGCTCCTACAATGAGCAGTTCTTC. It codes for CASSLEGSGSYNEQFF. The rearrangement joins TRBV27 to TRBJ2-1, with a possible D match to TRBD2 (6 bases). The CDR3 consists of 16 residues. V was shortened by 3 bases and J by 0 bases, with 12 bases between the two germline ends. Germline-derived CDR1 and CDR2 are MNHEY and SMNVEV (reference sequence).

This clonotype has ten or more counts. The CDR3 loop reads CASGPINEKLFF. The CDR3 region has the DNA TGTGCTAGTGGGCCTATTAATGAAAAACTGTTTTTT. J is TRBJ1-4 and V is TRBV12-5; D uncertain. This CDR3 contains 12 residues. Germline CDR1 and CDR2: LGHNT and FRNRAP. The germline V and J ends were trimmed by 6 bases and 4 bases, with 6 bases remaining between them.

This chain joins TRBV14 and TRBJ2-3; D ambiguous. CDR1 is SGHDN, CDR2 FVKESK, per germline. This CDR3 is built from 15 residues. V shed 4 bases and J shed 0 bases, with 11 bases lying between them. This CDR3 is CASSLLGFSTDTQYF. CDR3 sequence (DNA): TGTGCCAGCAGCCTCCTGGGTTTTAGCACAGATACGCAGTATTTT.

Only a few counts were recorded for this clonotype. CDR3 nucleotides: TGTGCCAGCAGCCGTCCTGGGGACCCAAGGACCGGGGAGCTGTTTTTT. Protein sequence: CASSRPGDPRTGELFF. This chain joins TRBV7-8 and TRBJ2-2; perhaps D is TRBD1 or TRBD2 (5 bases each). The germline V and J ends were trimmed by 5 bases and 5 bases, with 18 bases remaining between them. Germline CDR1 reads SGHVS; CDR2 reads FQNEAQ. The CDR3 spans 16 residues.

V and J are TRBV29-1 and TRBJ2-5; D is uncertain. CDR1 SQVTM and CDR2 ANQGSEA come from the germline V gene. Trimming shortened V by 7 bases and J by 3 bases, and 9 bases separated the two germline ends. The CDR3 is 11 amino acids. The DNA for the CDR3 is TGCAGCGCACAGAGAGAAGAGACCCAGTACTTC. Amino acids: CSAQREETQYF.

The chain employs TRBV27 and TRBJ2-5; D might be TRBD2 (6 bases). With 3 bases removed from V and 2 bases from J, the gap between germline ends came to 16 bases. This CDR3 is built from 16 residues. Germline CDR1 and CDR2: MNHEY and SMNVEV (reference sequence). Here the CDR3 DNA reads TGTGCCAGCAGTTTCATAGCAGGTGGGGGGCAAGAGACCCAGTACTTC. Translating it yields CASSFIAGGGQETQYF.

CDR3 sequence: CASSERGDTRSETQYF. CDR3 sequence (DNA): TGTGCCAGCAGTGAACGGGGGGACACTCGCTCAGAGACCCAGTACTTC. The chain combines TRBV25-1 with TRBJ2-5; weak D call: TRBD2 (7 bases). Trimming took 2 bases from V and 4 from J, leaving 17 bases between them. Germline V gives CDR1 MGHDK, CDR2 SYGVNS. This CDR3 contains 16 residues.

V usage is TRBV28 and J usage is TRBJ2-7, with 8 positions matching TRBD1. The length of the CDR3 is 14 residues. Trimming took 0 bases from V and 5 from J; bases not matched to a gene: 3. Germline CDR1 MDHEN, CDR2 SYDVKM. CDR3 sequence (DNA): TGTGCCAGCAGTTTATGGGACAGGGTCCACGAGCAGTACTTC. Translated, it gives CASSLWDRVHEQYF.

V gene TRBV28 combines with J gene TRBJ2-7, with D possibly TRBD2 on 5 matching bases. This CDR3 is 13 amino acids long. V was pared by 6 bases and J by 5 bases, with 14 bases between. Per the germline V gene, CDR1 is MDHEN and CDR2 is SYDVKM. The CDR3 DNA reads TGTGCCAGCAGATCATATGGACTTGACGAGCAGTACTTC. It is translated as CASRSYGLDEQYF.

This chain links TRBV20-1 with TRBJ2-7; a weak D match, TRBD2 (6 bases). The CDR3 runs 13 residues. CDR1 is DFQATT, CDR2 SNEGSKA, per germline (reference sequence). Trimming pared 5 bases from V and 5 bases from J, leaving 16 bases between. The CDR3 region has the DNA TGCAGTGCTCTGGGGCTAGCGTCACACGAGCAGTACTTC. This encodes CSALGLASHEQYF.

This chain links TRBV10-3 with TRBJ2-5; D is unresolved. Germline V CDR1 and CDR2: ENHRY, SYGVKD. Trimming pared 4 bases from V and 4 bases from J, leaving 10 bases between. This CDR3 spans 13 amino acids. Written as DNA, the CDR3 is TGTGCCATCAGTGTAGGGCCGGGAGAGACCCAGTACTTC. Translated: CAISVGPGETQYF.

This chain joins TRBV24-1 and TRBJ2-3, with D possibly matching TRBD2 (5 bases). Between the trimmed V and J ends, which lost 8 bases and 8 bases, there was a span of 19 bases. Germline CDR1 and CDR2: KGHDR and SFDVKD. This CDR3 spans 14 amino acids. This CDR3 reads CATMDPSEGATQYF. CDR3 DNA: TGTGCCACCATGGACCCGTCAGAGGGAGCTACGCAGTATTTT.

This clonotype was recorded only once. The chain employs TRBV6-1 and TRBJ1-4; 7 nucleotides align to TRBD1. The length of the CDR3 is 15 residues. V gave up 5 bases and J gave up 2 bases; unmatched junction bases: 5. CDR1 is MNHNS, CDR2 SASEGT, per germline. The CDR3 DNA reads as TGTGCCAGCAGTCCTCCGGACAGGACTAATGAAAAACTGTTTTTT. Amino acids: CASSPPDRTNEKLFF.

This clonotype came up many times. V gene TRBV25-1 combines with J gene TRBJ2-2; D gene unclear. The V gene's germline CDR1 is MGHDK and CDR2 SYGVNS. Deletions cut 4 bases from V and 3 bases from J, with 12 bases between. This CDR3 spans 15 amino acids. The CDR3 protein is CASSGPIQHTGELFF. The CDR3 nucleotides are TGTGCCAGCAGTGGGCCGATTCAGCACACCGGGGAGCTGTTTTTT.

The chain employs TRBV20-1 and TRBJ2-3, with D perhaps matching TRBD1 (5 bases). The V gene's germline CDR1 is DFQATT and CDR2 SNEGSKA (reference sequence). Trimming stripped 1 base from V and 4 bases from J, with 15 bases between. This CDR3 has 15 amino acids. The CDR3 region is CSARVPGSVPDTQYF. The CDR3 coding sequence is TGCAGTGCTAGAGTCCCAGGGTCGGTCCCAGATACGCAGTATTTT.

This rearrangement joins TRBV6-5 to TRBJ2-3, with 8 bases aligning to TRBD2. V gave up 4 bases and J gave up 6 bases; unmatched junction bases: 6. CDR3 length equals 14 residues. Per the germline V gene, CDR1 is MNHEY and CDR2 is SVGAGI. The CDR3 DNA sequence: TGTGCCAGCAGTTCCACGGGGGGGGATGATACGCAGTATTTT. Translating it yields CASSSTGGDDTQYF.